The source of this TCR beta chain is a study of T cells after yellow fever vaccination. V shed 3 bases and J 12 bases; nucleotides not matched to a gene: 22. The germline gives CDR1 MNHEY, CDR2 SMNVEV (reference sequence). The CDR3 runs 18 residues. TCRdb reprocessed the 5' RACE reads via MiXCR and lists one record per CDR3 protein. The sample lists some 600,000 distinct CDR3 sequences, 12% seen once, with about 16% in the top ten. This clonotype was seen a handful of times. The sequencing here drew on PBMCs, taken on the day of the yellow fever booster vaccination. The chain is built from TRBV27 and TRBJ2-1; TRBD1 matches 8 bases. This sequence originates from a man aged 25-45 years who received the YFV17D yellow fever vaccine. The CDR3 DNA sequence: TGTGCCAGCAGTTTGCCGGACAGGGCTTTGCAATTGCTGCGTGGGCAGTTCTTC. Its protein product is CASSLPDRALQLLRGQFF.